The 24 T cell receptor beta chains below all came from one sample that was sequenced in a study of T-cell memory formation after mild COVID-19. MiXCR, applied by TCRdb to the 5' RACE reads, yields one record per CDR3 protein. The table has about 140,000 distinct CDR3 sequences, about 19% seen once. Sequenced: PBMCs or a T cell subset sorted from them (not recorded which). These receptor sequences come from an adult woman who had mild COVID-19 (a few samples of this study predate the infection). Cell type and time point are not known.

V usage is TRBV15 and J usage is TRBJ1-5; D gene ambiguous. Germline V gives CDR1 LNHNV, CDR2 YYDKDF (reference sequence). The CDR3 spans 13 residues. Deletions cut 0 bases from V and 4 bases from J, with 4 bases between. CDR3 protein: CATSRERNQPQHF. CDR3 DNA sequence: TGTGCCACCAGCAGAGAAAGGAATCAGCCCCAGCATTTT.

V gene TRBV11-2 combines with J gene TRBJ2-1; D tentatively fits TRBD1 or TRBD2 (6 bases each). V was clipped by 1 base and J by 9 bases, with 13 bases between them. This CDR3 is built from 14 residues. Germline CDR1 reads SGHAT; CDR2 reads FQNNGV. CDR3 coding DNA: TGTGCCAGCAGCTTAGCGGGGGCGGGTGGTGAGCAGTTCTTC. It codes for CASSLAGAGGEQFF.

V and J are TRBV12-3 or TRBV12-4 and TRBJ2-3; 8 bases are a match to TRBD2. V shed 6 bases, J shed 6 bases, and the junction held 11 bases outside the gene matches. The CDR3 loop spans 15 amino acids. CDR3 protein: CASSSTGGAGDTQYF. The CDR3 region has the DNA TGTGCCAGCAGCTCCACGGGGGGGGCAGGCGATACGCAGTATTTT.

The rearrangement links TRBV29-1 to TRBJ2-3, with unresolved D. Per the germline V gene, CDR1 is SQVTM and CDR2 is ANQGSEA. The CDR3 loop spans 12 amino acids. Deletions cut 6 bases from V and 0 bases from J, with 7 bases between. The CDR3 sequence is CSVKPSTDTQYF. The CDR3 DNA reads TGCAGCGTGAAACCTAGCACAGATACGCAGTATTTT.

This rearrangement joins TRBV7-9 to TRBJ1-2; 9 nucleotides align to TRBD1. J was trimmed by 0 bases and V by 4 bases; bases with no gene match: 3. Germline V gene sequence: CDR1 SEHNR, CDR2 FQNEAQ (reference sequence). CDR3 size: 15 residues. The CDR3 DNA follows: TGTGCCAGCAGCTCGGACAGGGGAACTAACTATGGCTACACCTTC. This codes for CASSSDRGTNYGYTF.

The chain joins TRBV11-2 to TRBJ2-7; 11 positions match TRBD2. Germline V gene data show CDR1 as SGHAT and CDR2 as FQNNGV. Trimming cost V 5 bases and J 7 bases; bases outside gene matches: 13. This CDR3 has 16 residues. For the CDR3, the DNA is TGTGCCAGCAGCCCCGGTCGACTAGCGGGGTTTGGTGAGCAGTACTTC. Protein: CASSPGRLAGFGEQYF.

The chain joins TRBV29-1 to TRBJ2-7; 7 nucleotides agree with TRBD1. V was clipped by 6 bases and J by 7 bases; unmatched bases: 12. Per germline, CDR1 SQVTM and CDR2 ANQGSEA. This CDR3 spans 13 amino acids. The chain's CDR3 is CSVSHRGLREQYF. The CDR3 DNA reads TGCAGCGTCAGCCACAGGGGCCTGAGGGAGCAGTACTTC.

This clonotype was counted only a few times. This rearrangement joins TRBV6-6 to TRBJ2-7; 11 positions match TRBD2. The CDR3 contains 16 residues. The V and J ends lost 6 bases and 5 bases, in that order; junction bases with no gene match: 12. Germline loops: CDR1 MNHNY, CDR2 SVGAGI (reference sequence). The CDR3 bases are TGTGCCAGCAGGGACCCCCGACTAGCGGGGTCCCACGAGCAGTACTTC. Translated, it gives CASRDPRLAGSHEQYF.

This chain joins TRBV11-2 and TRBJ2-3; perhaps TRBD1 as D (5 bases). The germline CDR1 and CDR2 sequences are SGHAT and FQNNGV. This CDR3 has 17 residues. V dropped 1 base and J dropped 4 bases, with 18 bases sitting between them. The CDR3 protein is CASSLVVGQGRPDTQYF. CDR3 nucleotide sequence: TGTGCCAGCAGCTTAGTCGTAGGGCAGGGAAGACCAGATACGCAGTATTTT.

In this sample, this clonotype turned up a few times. The CDR3 here is CASSSTPGGRDTQYF. CDR3 bases: TGTGCCAGCAGCTCCACCCCGGGAGGACGGGATACGCAGTATTTT. This sequence joins TRBV7-2 and TRBJ2-3; 7 bases are shared with TRBD2. Trimming took 4 bases from V and 6 from J; bases not matched to a gene: 10. In germline, CDR1 is SGHTA, CDR2 FQGNSA. CDR3 length equals 15 residues.

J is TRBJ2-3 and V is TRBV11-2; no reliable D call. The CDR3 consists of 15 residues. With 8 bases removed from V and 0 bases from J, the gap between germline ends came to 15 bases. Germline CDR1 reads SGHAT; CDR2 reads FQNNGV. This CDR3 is CASLPRVDSTDTQYF. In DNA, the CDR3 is TGTGCCAGCTTACCCCGCGTGGACAGCACAGATACGCAGTATTTT.

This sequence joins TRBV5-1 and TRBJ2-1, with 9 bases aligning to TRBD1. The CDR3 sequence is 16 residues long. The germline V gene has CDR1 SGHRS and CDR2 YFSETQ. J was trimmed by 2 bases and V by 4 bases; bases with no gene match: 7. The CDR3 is CASSKGQGQAYNEQFF. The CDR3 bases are TGCGCCAGCAGCAAGGGACAGGGTCAGGCCTACAATGAGCAGTTCTTC.

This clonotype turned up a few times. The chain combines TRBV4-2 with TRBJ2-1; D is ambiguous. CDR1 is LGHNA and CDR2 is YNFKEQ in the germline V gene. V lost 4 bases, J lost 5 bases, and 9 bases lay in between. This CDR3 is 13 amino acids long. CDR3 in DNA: TGTGCCAGCAGCCTCTCCGTCGACAATGAGCAGTTCTTC. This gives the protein CASSLSVDNEQFF.

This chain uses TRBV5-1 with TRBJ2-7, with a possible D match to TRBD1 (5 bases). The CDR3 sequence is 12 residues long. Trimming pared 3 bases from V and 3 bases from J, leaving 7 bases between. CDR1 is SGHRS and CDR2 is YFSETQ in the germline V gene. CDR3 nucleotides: TGCGCCAGCAGCTCGGACAACTACGAGCAGTACTTC. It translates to CASSSDNYEQYF. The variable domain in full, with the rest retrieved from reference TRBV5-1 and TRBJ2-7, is KAGVTQTPRYLIKTRGQQVTLSCSPISGHRSVSWYQQTPGQGLQFLFEYFSETQRNKGNFPGRFSGRQFSNSRSEMNVSTLELGDSALYLCASSSDNYEQYFGPGTRLTVT.

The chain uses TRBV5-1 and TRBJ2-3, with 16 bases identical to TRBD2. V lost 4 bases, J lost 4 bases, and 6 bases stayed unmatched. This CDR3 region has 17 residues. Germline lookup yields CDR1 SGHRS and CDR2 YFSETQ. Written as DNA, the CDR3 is TGCGCCAGCAGCCCCCCGGGACTAGCGGGAGGGGCAGATACGCAGTATTTT. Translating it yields CASSPPGLAGGADTQYF. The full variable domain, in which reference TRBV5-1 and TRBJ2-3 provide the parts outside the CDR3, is KAGVTQTPRYLIKTRGQQVTLSCSPISGHRSVSWYQQTPGQGLQFLFEYFSETQRNKGNFPGRFSGRQFSNSRSEMNVSTLELGDSALYLCASSPPGLAGGADTQYFGPGTRLTVL.

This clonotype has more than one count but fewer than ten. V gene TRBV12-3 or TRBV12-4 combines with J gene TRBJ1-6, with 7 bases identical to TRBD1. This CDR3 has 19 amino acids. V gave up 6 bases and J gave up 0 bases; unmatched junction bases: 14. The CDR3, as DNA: TGTGCCAGCAGCCAAAAAATCGGACAGGCCAGCTCCTATAATTCACCCCTCCACTTT. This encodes CASSQKIGQASSYNSPLHF.

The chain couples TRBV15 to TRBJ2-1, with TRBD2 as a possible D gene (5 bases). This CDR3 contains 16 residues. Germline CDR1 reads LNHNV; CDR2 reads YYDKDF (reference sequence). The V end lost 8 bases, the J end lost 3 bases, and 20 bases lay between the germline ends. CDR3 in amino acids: CATQSPSGLYYNEQFF. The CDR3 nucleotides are TGTGCCACCCAATCGCCGAGCGGCCTATACTACAATGAGCAGTTCTTC.

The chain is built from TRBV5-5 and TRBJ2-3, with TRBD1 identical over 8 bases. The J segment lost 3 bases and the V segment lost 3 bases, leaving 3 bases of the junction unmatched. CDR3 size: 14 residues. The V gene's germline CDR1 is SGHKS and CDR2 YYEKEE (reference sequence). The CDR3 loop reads CASSSRTGTDTQYF. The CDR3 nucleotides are TGTGCCAGCAGCTCCCGGACAGGGACAGATACGCAGTATTTT.

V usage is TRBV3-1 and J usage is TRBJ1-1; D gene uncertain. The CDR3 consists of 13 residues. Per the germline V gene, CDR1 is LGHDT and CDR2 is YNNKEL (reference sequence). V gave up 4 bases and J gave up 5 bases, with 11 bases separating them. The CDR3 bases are TGTGCCAGCAGCCCGATGCCCCAGACTGAAGCTTTCTTT. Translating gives CASSPMPQTEAFF.

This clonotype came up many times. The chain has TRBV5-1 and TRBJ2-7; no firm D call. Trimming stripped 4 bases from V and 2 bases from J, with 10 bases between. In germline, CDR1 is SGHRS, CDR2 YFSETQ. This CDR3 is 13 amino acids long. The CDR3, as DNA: TGCGCCAGCAGCCTCGAGGCGCCCTACGAGCAGTACTTC. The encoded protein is CASSLEAPYEQYF.

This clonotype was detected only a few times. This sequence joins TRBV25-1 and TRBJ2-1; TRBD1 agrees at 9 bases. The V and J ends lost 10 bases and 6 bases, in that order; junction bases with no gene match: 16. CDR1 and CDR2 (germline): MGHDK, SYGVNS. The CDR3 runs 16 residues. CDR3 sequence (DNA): TGTGCCACCCGACCCCCCGGGACAGGGTTTGTCAATGAGCAGTTCTTC. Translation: CATRPPGTGFVNEQFF.

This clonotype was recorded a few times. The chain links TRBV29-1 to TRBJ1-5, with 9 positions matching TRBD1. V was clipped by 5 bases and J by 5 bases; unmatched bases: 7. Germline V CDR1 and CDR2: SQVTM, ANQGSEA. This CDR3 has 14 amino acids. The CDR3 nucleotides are TGCAGCGTTAAACAGGGGGCAGCGGATCAGCCCCAGCATTTT. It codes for CSVKQGAADQPQHF.

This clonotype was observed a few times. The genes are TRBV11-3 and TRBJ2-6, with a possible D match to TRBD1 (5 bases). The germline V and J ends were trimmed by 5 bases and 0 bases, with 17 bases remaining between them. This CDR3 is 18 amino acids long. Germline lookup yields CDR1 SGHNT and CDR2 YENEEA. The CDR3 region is CASSDQVGALSGANVLTF. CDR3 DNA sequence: TGTGCCAGCAGCGATCAAGTAGGGGCCCTCTCTGGGGCCAACGTCCTGACTTTC.

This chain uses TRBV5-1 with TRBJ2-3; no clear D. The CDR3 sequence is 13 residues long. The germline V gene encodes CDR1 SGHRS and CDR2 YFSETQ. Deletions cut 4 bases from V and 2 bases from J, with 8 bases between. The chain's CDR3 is CASSPRVTDTQYF. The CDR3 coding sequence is TGCGCCAGCAGCCCCCGAGTCACAGATACGCAGTATTTT.